These T cell receptor beta chains were read from a single sample in a study of shared clonotypes between healthy human individuals. Profiled with immunoSEQ multiplex PCR; TCRdb holds only in-frame clones, not every one. The sample consists of over 400,000 clones, approximately 94% of them appearing once. Sequenced: naive CD4+ T cells sorted from blood. Every receptor here comes from a woman between 25 and 40 years old in good health. Both conserved end residues are part of each CDR3. D genes are given only for firm matches. Clone size is given for some rows only: seen once, a few or many times, or a class if the clone is expanded.

TRBJ2-7,TRBV7-2,NA,NA,TGTGCCAGCAGCCGGGGGGCTAGCGGCTCCTACGAGCAGTACTTC,CASSRGASGSYEQYF
TRBJ2-6,TRBV7-8,once,TRBD1,TGTGCCAGCAGCATGACAGGGGATGTCTCTGGGGCCAACGTCCTGACTTTC,CASSMTGDVSGANVLTF
TRBJ1-3,TRBV15,NA,NA,TGTGCCACCAGCAGAGATAACAGGGTTGCGAACACCATATATTTT,CATSRDNRVANTIYF
TRBJ2-2,TRBV4-1,NA,NA,TGCGCCAGCAGCCAAGATCAGGGCTGGAACACCGGGGAGCTGTTTTTT,CASSQDQGWNTGELFF
TRBJ1-2,TRBV6-6,NA,NA,TGTGCCAGCAGTAAGGACCACAGGGGCTACACCTTC,CASSKDHRGYTF
TRBJ2-3,TRBV7-3,NA,NA,TGTGCCAGCAGCTTAGGAGGGAGTGGAAACACAGATACGCAGTATTTT,CASSLGGSGNTDTQYF
TRBJ2-1,TRBV2,NA,TRBD2,TGTGCCAGCAGTGAGGGCGGGAGGTCCTACAATGAGCAGTTCTTC,CASSEGGRSYNEQFF
TRBJ1-2,TRBV11-2,NA,NA,TGTGCCAGCAGCTCCATAGGGGCAGGGGCTCCGTATGGCTACACCTTC,CASSSIGAGAPYGYTF
TRBJ2-1,TRBV28,NA,NA,TGTGCCAGCAGTCTACTGGACAGTCGCCATGAGCAGTTCTTC,CASSLLDSRHEQFF
TRBJ2-3,TRBV7-9,NA,TRBD2,TGTGCCAGCAGCTTAGTCACGACTAGCGGGAGCCTAGATACGCAGTATTTT,CASSLVTTSGSLDTQYF
TRBJ2-1,TRBV10-1,NA,TRBD2,TGCGCCAGCAGTGAAAGGACTAGCTTCCAAGAGCAGTTCTTC,CASSERTSFQEQFF
TRBJ2-2,TRBV5-1,NA,TRBD2,TGCGCCAGCAGCTTGTATCTAGCGGGAGTCGCGAACACCGGGGAGCTGTTTTTT,CASSLYLAGVANTGELFF
TRBJ2-7,TRBV5-1,NA,NA,TGCGCCAGCAGTCAGGGGTCCTCCTACGAGCAGTACTTC,CASSQGSSYEQYF
TRBJ1-1,TRBV5-6,NA,NA,TGTGCCAGCAGCACCTTGGGGGGAAACACTGAAGCTTTCTTT,CASSTLGGNTEAFF
TRBJ1-4,TRBV6-5,NA,TRBD1,TGTGCCAGCAGTTACTCGGGGACAGCAACTAATGAAAAACTGTTTTTT,CASSYSGTATNEKLFF
TRBJ1-1,TRBV19,NA,NA,TGTGCCAGTAGTAGCCGCATGAACACTGAAGCTTTCTTT,CASSSRMNTEAFF
TRBJ1-5,TRBV28,NA,NA,TGTGCCAGCAGTTTAAAGGGTTACTATGGGGATCAGCCCCAGCATTTT,CASSLKGYYGDQPQHF
TRBJ2-2,TRBV5-4,NA,TRBD2,TGTGCCAGCAGCTTGGGCGGTACTAGCGGTAGAGGGTACACCGGGGAGCTGTTTTTT,CASSLGGTSGRGYTGELFF
TRBJ1-1,TRBV6-1,once,NA,TGTGCCACAATTGATTTAACTGAAGCTTTCTTT,CATIDLTEAFF
TRBJ1-2,TRBV19,NA,NA,TGTGCCAGTAGTCCATCGACAGGTATGCGGTACACCTTC,CASSPSTGMRYTF
TRBJ1-1,TRBV28,NA,NA,TGTGCCAGCAGCCTAAGTGGTCTCGGGGACACTGAAGCTTTCTTT,CASSLSGLGDTEAFF
TRBJ2-7,TRBV28,NA,TRBD2,TGTGCCAGCAGTTTATTTGGCATTGGGCGGGAGCCCTACGAGCAGTACTTC,CASSLFGIGREPYEQYF
TRBJ1-5,TRBV18,NA,NA,TGTGCCAGCTCACCTTTTGACAGTAGCAATCAGCCCCAGCATTTT,CASSPFDSSNQPQHF
TRBJ2-5,TRBV14,NA,TRBD1,TGTGCCAGCAGCCAAATCGGTATTTCCGGACAGGGTGGAGAGACCCAGTACTTC,CASSQIGISGQGGETQYF
TRBJ1-2,TRBV9,NA,NA,TGTGCCAGCAGCCTGGGGGGGAACTATGGCTACACCTTC,CASSLGGNYGYTF
TRBJ1-5,TRBV5-6,NA,NA,TGTGCCAGCAGCCGGATGCGTGGGGTGGGCAGCAATCAGCCCCAGCATTTT,CASSRMRGVGSNQPQHF
TRBJ1-2,TRBV7-9,NA,NA,TGTGCCAGCAGCTTATCATCGGCTTATGGCTACACCTTC,CASSLSSAYGYTF
TRBJ2-7,TRBV19,NA,TRBD2,TGTGCCAGTAGTGCCACCGGGACTAGGGATGGCGAGCAGTACTTC,CASSATGTRDGEQYF
TRBJ1-5,TRBV19,NA,TRBD1,TGTGCCAGTAGTACAGGACAGGGCAATCAGCCCCAGCATTTT,CASSTGQGNQPQHF
TRBJ2-7,TRBV7-2,NA,NA,TGTGCCAGCAGCTTAGTCTCGGAGTACGAGCAGTACTTC,CASSLVSEYEQYF
TRBJ2-7,TRBV28,NA,NA,TGTGCCAGCAGTTTCTGGCAGGGTTTCGACGAGCAGTACTTC,CASSFWQGFDEQYF
TRBJ2-5,TRBV5-1,NA,NA,TGCGCCAGCAGCTTCCGGGACTCCCCTACGGGGGAGACCCAGTACTTC,CASSFRDSPTGETQYF
TRBJ2-7,TRBV11-2,NA,TRBD2,TGTGCCAGCAGCTTGGGGATTGGGGCGGGAGGTTCTTACGAGCAGTACTTC,CASSLGIGAGGSYEQYF
TRBJ1-1,TRBV6-5,NA,TRBD1,TGTGCCAGCAGCTGGGACAGGGGGAACACTGAAGCTTTCTTT,CASSWDRGNTEAFF
TRBJ2-7,TRBV18,NA,NA,TGTGCCAGCTCACCACCGAGCCGACAGAGAGGGGAGCAGTACTTC,CASSPPSRQRGEQYF
TRBJ2-7,TRBV10-1,NA,NA,TGCGCCAGCAGTGAGAGTCGAGGCTCGGCGCACTCCTACGAGCAGTACTTC,CASSESRGSAHSYEQYF
TRBJ2-7,TRBV18,few,NA,TGTGCCAGCTCCCCAAGCTCCTACGAGCAGTACTTC,CASSPSSYEQYF
TRBJ1-3,TRBV6-1,NA,NA,TGTGCCAGCAGTGAACCAGGGTTCGGAAACACCATATATTTT,CASSEPGFGNTIYF
TRBJ2-5,TRBV11-2,NA,NA,TGTGCCAGCAGCTTCCAGGGGCGGGAGACCCAGTACTTC,CASSFQGRETQYF
TRBJ2-5,TRBV7-6,NA,TRBD1,TGTGCCAGCAGCTACGGGACAGCACAAGAGACCCAGTACTTC,CASSYGTAQETQYF
TRBJ2-7,TRBV27,NA,TRBD2,TGTGCCAGCGATGGGCCGGAGGGGAGGGGCCCCTACGAGCAGTACTTC,CASDGPEGRGPYEQYF
TRBJ2-5,TRBV6-5,NA,TRBD1,TGTGCCAGCAGTTACTCGGGACAGGGGAACCAAGAGACCCAGTACTTC,CASSYSGQGNQETQYF
TRBJ2-1,TRBV9,NA,NA,TGTGCCAGCAGCGTAGGGGATCTTAGGGATGAGCAGTTCTTC,CASSVGDLRDEQFF
TRBJ2-2,TRBV7-9,NA,TRBD2,TGTGCCAGCAGCCACCAACTAGCGGGGAACACCGGGGAGCTGTTTTTT,CASSHQLAGNTGELFF
TRBJ1-2,TRBV4-2,NA,NA,TGTGCCAGCAGCCCCCTTGGCGCGCGTGGCTACACCTTC,CASSPLGARGYTF
TRBJ2-1,TRBV4-1,NA,NA,TGCGCCAGCAGCCAAGGGTTCTGGGACAATGAGCAGTTCTTC,CASSQGFWDNEQFF
TRBJ2-3,TRBV11-3,NA,TRBD2,TGTGCCAGCAGCACCCGACTAGCGGGAGGCACAGATACGCAGTATTTT,CASSTRLAGGTDTQYF
TRBJ2-2,TRBV5-1,NA,NA,TGCGCCAGCAGCCTAACAGTCACCGGGGAGCTGTTTTTT,CASSLTVTGELFF
TRBJ2-2,TRBV9,NA,TRBD1,TGTGCCAGCAGCGCGGCCGGGACAGGGTACACCGGGGAGCTGTTTTTT,CASSAAGTGYTGELFF
TRBJ1-1,TRBV6-1,NA,NA,TGTGCCAGCAGTCCCAAAGACACCCTGAACACTGAAGCTTTCTTT,CASSPKDTLNTEAFF
TRBJ2-5,TRBV7-9,NA,TRBD1,TGTGCCAGCAGGCAGGGGGCGCGTGAGACCCAGTACTTC,CASRQGARETQYF
TRBJ1-4,TRBV4-2,NA,NA,TGTGCCAGCAGACGGGCCCGGGGAGCAACTAATGAAAAACTGTTTTTT,CASRRARGATNEKLFF
TRBJ2-1,TRBV18,NA,TRBD2,TGTGCCAGCTCACTCCTAGCGGGAGAAGACAATGAGCAGTTCTTC,CASSLLAGEDNEQFF
TRBJ1-1,TRBV4-1,once,NA,TGCGCCAGCAAAAGGGGCACTGAAGCTTTCTTT,CASKRGTEAFF
TRBJ2-2,TRBV19,NA,NA,TGTGCCAGCCGGGGCAGGGGACGGACCGGGGAGCTGTTTTTT,CASRGRGRTGELFF
TRBJ2-6,TRBV7-9,NA,TRBD1,TGTGCCATCCAGGACAGGGGCGTGGCGGGGGCCAACGTCCTGACTTTC,CAIQDRGVAGANVLTF
TRBJ1-5,TRBV2,few,TRBD1,TGTGCCAGCAGTGGGGACAGTCAGCCCCAGCATTTT,CASSGDSQPQHF
TRBJ2-5,TRBV6-5,NA,NA,TGTGCCAGCAGTTATGTGGGGACCCAAGAGACCCAGTACTTC,CASSYVGTQETQYF
TRBJ2-1,TRBV9,NA,NA,TGTGCCAGCAGCCGTGGACCGGGGGTCGATGAGCAGTTCTTC,CASSRGPGVDEQFF
TRBJ2-7,TRBV7-9,NA,NA,TGTGCCAGCAGCCCCCTTACCCTGAACCTCTACGAGCAGTACTTC,CASSPLTLNLYEQYF